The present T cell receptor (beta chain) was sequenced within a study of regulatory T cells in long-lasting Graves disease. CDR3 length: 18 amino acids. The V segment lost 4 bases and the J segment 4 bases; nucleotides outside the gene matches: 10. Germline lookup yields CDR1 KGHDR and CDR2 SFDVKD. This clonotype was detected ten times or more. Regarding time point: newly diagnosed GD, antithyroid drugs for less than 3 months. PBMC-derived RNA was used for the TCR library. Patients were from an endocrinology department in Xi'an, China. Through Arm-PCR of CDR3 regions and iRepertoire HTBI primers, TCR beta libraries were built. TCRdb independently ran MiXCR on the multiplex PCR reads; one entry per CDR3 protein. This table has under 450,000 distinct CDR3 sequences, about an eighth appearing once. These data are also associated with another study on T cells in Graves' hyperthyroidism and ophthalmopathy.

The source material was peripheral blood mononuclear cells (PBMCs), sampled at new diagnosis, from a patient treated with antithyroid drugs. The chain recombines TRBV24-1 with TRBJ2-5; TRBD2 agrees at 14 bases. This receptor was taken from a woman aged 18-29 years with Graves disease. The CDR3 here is CATSEPGLAGVWGETQYF. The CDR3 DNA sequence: TGTGCCACCAGTGAGCCGGGACTAGCGGGAGTTTGGGGAGAGACCCAGTACTTC.